One sample yielded the 25 T cell receptor beta chains listed below, sequenced in a study of early stage breast cancer tumors. Here immunoSEQ multiplex PCR was the method, and the copy in TCRdb shows in-frame clones only, minus some. This sample carries approximately 75,000 clones, 80% of them seen once, and the ten largest clones take approximately 4.8%. The sample taken for sequencing was blood. These receptors all come from a person in their 40s with breast cancer.

The chain links TRBV9 to TRBJ1-1; a weak D match, TRBD1 (6 bases). Germline values: CDR1 SGDLS, CDR2 YYNGEE. The CDR3 spans 14 residues. V shed 4 bases and J shed 5 bases, with 15 bases lying between them. The CDR3 here is CASSPTGIGTEAFF. The CDR3 DNA reads TGTGCCAGCAGCCCTACAGGGATAGGGACTGAAGCTTTCTTT.

This clone was counted a single time. The chain joins TRBV11-3 to TRBJ1-4, with D hard to call. V was pared by 5 bases and J by 1 base, with 11 bases between. Germline loops: CDR1 SGHNT, CDR2 YENEEA. This CDR3 spans 15 amino acids. In DNA form, the CDR3 reads TGTGCCAGCAGCCCTACGTACGGAACTAATGAAAAACTGTTTTTT. Its translation is CASSPTYGTNEKLFF.

V and J are TRBV29-1 and TRBJ2-7; 10 nucleotides match TRBD1. V lost 6 bases to trimming and J lost 3 bases; unmatched junction nucleotides: 5. CDR1 is SQVTM and CDR2 is ANQGSEA in the germline V gene. CDR3 length: 13 amino acids. The CDR3 DNA sequence: TGCAGCGTGTGGACAGGGGGAATCTACGAGCAGTACTTC. Translation: CSVWTGGIYEQYF.

The gene calls are TRBV27 and TRBJ2-7, with 14 bases that match TRBD2. The junction had 12 bases not matched to a gene; V was cut back by 5 bases and J by 9 bases. Per the germline V gene, CDR1 is MNHEY and CDR2 is SMNVEV (reference sequence). This CDR3 region has 16 residues. CDR3 bases: TGTGCCAGCAGTCTCCACCGACTAGCGGGAGGGCCTGTGCAGTACTTC. Amino acid sequence: CASSLHRLAGGPVQYF.

The rearrangement joins TRBV18 to TRBJ2-1; TRBD2 matches 8 bases. Germline V CDR1 and CDR2: KGHSH, LQKENI. This CDR3 has 14 residues. After removal of 4 bases from V and 5 bases from J, the junction contained 4 bases not matched to a gene. The CDR3 sequence is CASSRTSPNNEQFF. The DNA for the CDR3 is TGTGCCAGCTCACGGACTAGCCCGAACAATGAGCAGTTCTTC.

This chain links TRBV29-1 with TRBJ2-2, with 10 bases matching TRBD2. The CDR3 has 14 residues. Germline CDR1 and CDR2: SQVTM and ANQGSEA. J was trimmed by 4 bases and V by 7 bases; bases with no gene match: 6. The CDR3 DNA follows: TGCAGCGCCCCAAGCGGGAGGGGCACCGGGGAGCTGTTTTTT. Residues: CSAPSGRGTGELFF.

V and J are TRBV7-8 and TRBJ2-7; D is ambiguous. CDR3 length equals 15 residues. Germline V gene data show CDR1 as SGHVS and CDR2 as FQNEAQ. V shed 6 bases and J shed 4 bases, with 19 bases lying between them. Here the CDR3 reads CASSQYPSASYEQYF. CDR3 bases: TGTGCCAGCAGTCAATACCCTAGTGCCTCTTACGAGCAGTACTTC.

The J gene is TRBJ2-2, the V gene TRBV19; 8 bases are a match to TRBD1. The ends lost 6 bases at V and 1 base at J; junction bases unmatched: 7. Germline V gene sequence: CDR1 LNHDA, CDR2 SQIVND (reference sequence). This CDR3 is 16 amino acids long. The CDR3 nucleotides read TGTGCCAGTAGCACCGACAGGGGATGGAACACCGGGGAGCTGTTTTTT. Translating gives CASSTDRGWNTGELFF.

The J gene is TRBJ2-1, the V gene TRBV7-9, with 8 bases matching TRBD1. The ends lost 6 bases at V and 3 bases at J; junction bases unmatched: 7. Germline V gene sequence: CDR1 SEHNR, CDR2 FQNEAQ (reference sequence). The length of the CDR3 is 15 residues. CDR3 protein: CASSPGTGYYNEQFF. As DNA, the CDR3 is TGTGCCAGCAGTCCCGGGACAGGATACTACAATGAGCAGTTCTTC.

This rearrangement joins TRBV4-1 to TRBJ2-3, with 9 bases lining up with TRBD1. This CDR3 is built from 17 residues. The germline V gene encodes CDR1 MGHRA and CDR2 YSYEKL. V gave up 0 bases and J gave up 1 base; unmatched junction bases: 5. CDR3 DNA sequence: TGCGCCAGCAGCCAAGATATGAGGACAGGGGGCACAGATACGCAGTATTTT. Residues: CASSQDMRTGGTDTQYF.

V and J are TRBV5-1 and TRBJ2-3; 9 nucleotides align to TRBD1. The germline V gene has CDR1 SGHRS and CDR2 YFSETQ. The V gene end was trimmed by 5 bases and the J gene end by 2 bases; junction bases not matched to a gene: 9. The CDR3 covers 16 residues. CDR3 amino acids: CASRPGDRELTDTQYF. The CDR3 DNA reads as TGCGCCAGCAGACCTGGGGACAGGGAGCTCACAGATACGCAGTATTTT.

The V and J genes are TRBV12-5 and TRBJ1-5; 8 bases align to TRBD1. The CDR3 loop spans 13 amino acids. The germline V gene encodes CDR1 LGHNT and CDR2 FRNRAP. Unmatched junction bases numbered 5, after V lost 6 bases and J lost 7 bases. The CDR3 DNA reads as TGTGCTAGTGGCCTTGACAGGGGCCAGCCCCAGCATTTT. Translated: CASGLDRGQPQHF.

The chain links TRBV13 to TRBJ1-6; D may be TRBD1 (6 bases). The CDR3 extends over 13 amino acids. Germline lookup yields CDR1 PRHDT and CDR2 FYEKMQ (reference sequence). Between the trimmed V and J ends, which lost 3 bases and 8 bases, there was a span of 8 bases. The CDR3 nucleotides are TGTGCCAGCAGCTTGGACAGAGATTCACCCCTCCACTTT. Translation: CASSLDRDSPLHF.

This clone has just one count. The rearrangement links TRBV29-1 to TRBJ1-4; 7 bases line up with TRBD1. The length of the CDR3 is 13 residues. Germline CDR1 and CDR2: SQVTM and ANQGSEA. Germline trimming cut 5 bases from V and 7 bases from J; bases unmatched to any gene: 7. The CDR3 nucleotides read TGCAGCGTTAAGGTTAGACAGGGTGAAAAACTGTTTTTT. This gives the protein CSVKVRQGEKLFF.

This clone has just one count. This sequence joins TRBV29-1 and TRBJ2-7; TRBD1 matches 9 bases. Per the germline V gene, CDR1 is SQVTM and CDR2 is ANQGSEA. V lost 6 bases, J lost 6 bases, and 9 bases stayed unmatched. The CDR3 loop spans 13 amino acids. CDR3 sequence: CSVAGQGLFEQYF. In DNA form, the CDR3 reads TGCAGCGTGGCGGGACAGGGTTTGTTCGAGCAGTACTTC.

The rearrangement joins TRBV28 to TRBJ2-7; TRBD1 aligns across 9 bases. V shed 6 bases and J 4 bases; nucleotides not matched to a gene: 7. The CDR3 sequence is 14 residues long. The germline gives CDR1 MDHEN, CDR2 SYDVKM. The DNA of the CDR3 is TGTGCCAGCAGCACGGACAGGGGTACGTACGAGCAGTACTTC. It specifies CASSTDRGTYEQYF. Looking up the rest from reference TRBV28 and TRBJ2-7 gives the full variable domain: DVKVTQSSRYLVKRTGEKVFLECVQDMDHENMFWYRQDPGLGLRLIYFSYDVKMKEKGDIPEGYSVSREKKERFSLILESASTNQTSMYLCASSTDRGTYEQYFGPGTRLTVT.

V is TRBV7-2 and J is TRBJ1-1; D is unresolved. The CDR3 totals 13 residues. V lost 0 bases, J lost 7 bases, and 9 bases lay in between. The germline gives CDR1 SGHTA, CDR2 FQGNSA. DNA for the CDR3: TGTGCCAGCAGCTTAGCCACTAGAGGTGAAGCTTTCTTT. It yields the protein CASSLATRGEAFF.

The rearrangement joins TRBV5-6 to TRBJ2-1; D may be TRBD1 (5 bases). Germline V gives CDR1 SGHDT, CDR2 YYEEEE. The V gene lost 1 base and the J gene lost 2 bases, with 13 bases spanning the gap. CDR3 size: 16 residues. The CDR3: CASSLIGQGTYNEQFF. The CDR3 DNA follows: TGTGCCAGCAGCTTGATAGGGCAGGGTACCTACAATGAGCAGTTCTTC.

This clone has just one count. The chain employs TRBV27 and TRBJ2-3; D is undetermined. CDR1 is MNHEY and CDR2 is SMNVEV in the germline V gene (reference sequence). V was cut by 5 bases and J by 4 bases, with 10 bases left in between. The CDR3 is made up of 13 amino acids. The CDR3 region is CASSTIPPDTQYF. For the CDR3, the DNA is TGTGCCAGCAGTACCATACCTCCAGATACGCAGTATTTT.

The table lists this clone with a few counts. The chain combines TRBV11-3 with TRBJ2-7; 8 bases fit TRBD1. Trimming took 4 bases from V and 4 from J; bases not matched to a gene: 3. Looked up from germline, CDR1 is SGHNT and CDR2 is YENEEA. This CDR3 has 13 residues. The CDR3 protein is CASSSDRGYEQYF. In nucleotides, the CDR3 is TGTGCCAGCAGCTCAGACAGGGGTTACGAGCAGTACTTC.

The rearrangement uses TRBV11-2 and TRBJ2-5, with no clear D. Germline CDR1 and CDR2: SGHAT and FQNNGV. V was pared by 3 bases and J by 3 bases, with 11 bases between. This CDR3 spans 14 amino acids. The CDR3 region has the DNA TGTGCCAGCAGCTTGGTCTACGCAGAAGAGACCCAGTACTTC. Its translation: CASSLVYAEETQYF.

The chain couples TRBV5-6 to TRBJ1-4; 7 positions agree with TRBD1. V trimming: 6 bases; J trimming: 8 bases; junction bases outside the gene matches: 10. This CDR3 is 14 amino acids long. In germline, CDR1 is SGHDT, CDR2 YYEEEE. CDR3 DNA: TGTGCCAGCACCGCAGACAGGGCAGGGGAAAAACTGTTTTTT. It codes for CASTADRAGEKLFF. Complete variable domain (other parts from reference TRBV5-6 and TRBJ1-4): DAGVTQSPTHLIKTRGQQVTLRCSPKSGHDTVSWYQQALGQGPQFIFQYYEEEERQRGNFPDRFSGHQFPNYSSELNVNALLLGDSALYLCASTADRAGEKLFFGSGTQLSVL.

The CDR3 DNA reads as TGTGCCAGCAGTCAGGGCTACGAGCAGTACTTC. Translating it yields CASSQGYEQYF. The genes are TRBV9 and TRBJ2-7; D possibly corresponds to TRBD1 (5 bases). The V gene lost 5 bases and the J gene lost 3 bases, with 6 bases spanning the gap. Germline CDR1 and CDR2: SGDLS and YYNGEE. This CDR3 is 11 amino acids long.

The V and J genes are TRBV5-4 and TRBJ2-3; no clear D. This CDR3 has 12 amino acids. Germline V gene sequence: CDR1 SGHNT, CDR2 YYREEE (reference sequence). The V end was cut by 1 base, the J end by 7 bases, with 7 bases between. CDR3 nucleotides: TGTGCCAGCAGCTTGAGGCCTAATACGCAGTATTTT. The encoded protein is CASSLRPNTQYF.

This clone has a handful of counts. The CDR3 protein is CASSFAGVTEAFF. The DNA of the CDR3 is TGTGCCAGCAGCTTTGCAGGGGTAACTGAAGCTTTCTTT. V gene TRBV7-8 combines with J gene TRBJ1-1; D possibly corresponds to TRBD1 (6 bases). The germline V and J ends were trimmed by 3 bases and 5 bases, with 10 bases remaining between them. This CDR3 contains 13 residues. Germline lookup yields CDR1 SGHVS and CDR2 FQNEAQ.